This is a list of T cell receptor beta chains from one sample in a study of shared clonotypes between healthy human individuals. TCRdb keeps only in-frame clones here, not all; method: immunoSEQ multiplex PCR. The sample has fewer than 1.4 million clones, about four fifths seen once; the top ten hold roughly 0.57%. Sequences were obtained from memory CD4+ T cells from PBMCs. Receptors originate from a young man in good health. Some clones in this sample may be carry-over from other donors' samples. The CDR3 runs from the conserved cysteine through the conserved F or W. Each record gives: clone size, V gene, CDR3 protein. Rows give clone size only sometimes, using once, few, many, or a class for an expanded clone.

NA | TRBV11-2 | CASSLARGPISEQFF
NA | TRBV9 | CASSLTYNEQFF
NA | TRBV30 | CAWSVQSFDTIYF
NA | TRBV6-5 | CASSYSVGLWDEQFF
NA | TRBV5-1 | CASSPGDRNTEAFF
NA | TRBV4-1 | CASSQESGGNQPQHF
NA | TRBV5-8 | CASSLKGLASYEQYF
NA | TRBV19 | CASSMWEGTQYF
NA | TRBV6-6 | CASSPRISYEQYF
NA | TRBV7-3 | CASSRFSNQPQHF
NA | TRBV18 | CASSPAGGLNTEAFF
NA | TRBV15 | CATSRDLQSVDEQFF
NA | TRBV6-5 | CASSTEPTEAFF
NA | TRBV20-1 | CSAKPNTEAFF
NA | TRBV7-9 | CASSSRGSGNTEAFF
few | TRBV29-1 | CSVDVPGTYEQYF
NA | TRBV28 | CASSPYGTGRSYEQYF